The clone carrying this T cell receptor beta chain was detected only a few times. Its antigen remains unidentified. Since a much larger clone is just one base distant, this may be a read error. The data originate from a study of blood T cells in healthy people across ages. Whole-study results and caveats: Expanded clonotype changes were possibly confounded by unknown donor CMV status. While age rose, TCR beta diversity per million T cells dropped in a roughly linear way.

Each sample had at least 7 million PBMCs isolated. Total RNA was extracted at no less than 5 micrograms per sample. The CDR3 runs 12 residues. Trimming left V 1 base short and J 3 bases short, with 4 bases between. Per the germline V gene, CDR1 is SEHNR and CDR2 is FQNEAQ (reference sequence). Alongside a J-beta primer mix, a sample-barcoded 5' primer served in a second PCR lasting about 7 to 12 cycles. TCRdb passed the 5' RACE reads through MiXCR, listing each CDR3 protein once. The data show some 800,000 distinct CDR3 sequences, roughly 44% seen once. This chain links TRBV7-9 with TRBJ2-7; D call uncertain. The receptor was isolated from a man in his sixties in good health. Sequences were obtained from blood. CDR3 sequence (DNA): TGTGCCAGCAGCTTAGTGGACTACGAGCAGTACTTC. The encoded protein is CASSLVDYEQYF.